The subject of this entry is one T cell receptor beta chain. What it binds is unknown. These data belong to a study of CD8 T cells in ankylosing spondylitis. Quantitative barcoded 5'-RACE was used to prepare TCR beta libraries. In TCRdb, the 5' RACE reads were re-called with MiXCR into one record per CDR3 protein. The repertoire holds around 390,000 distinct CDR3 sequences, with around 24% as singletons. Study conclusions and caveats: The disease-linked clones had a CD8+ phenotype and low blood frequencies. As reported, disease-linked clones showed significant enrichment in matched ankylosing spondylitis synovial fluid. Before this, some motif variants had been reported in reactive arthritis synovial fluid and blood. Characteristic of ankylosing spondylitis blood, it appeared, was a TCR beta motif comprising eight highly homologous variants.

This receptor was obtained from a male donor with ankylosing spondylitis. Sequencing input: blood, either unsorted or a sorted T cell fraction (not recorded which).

CDR3 residues: CASSVLQGVNEKLFF. DNA for the CDR3: TGCGCCAGCAGCGTCCTACAGGGGGTTAATGAAAAACTGTTTTTT. The V gene is TRBV5-1, the J gene TRBJ1-4; 8 positions agree with TRBD1. V was clipped by 4 bases and J by 4 bases; unmatched bases: 6. The V gene's germline CDR1 is SGHRS and CDR2 YFSETQ. The CDR3 totals 15 residues.